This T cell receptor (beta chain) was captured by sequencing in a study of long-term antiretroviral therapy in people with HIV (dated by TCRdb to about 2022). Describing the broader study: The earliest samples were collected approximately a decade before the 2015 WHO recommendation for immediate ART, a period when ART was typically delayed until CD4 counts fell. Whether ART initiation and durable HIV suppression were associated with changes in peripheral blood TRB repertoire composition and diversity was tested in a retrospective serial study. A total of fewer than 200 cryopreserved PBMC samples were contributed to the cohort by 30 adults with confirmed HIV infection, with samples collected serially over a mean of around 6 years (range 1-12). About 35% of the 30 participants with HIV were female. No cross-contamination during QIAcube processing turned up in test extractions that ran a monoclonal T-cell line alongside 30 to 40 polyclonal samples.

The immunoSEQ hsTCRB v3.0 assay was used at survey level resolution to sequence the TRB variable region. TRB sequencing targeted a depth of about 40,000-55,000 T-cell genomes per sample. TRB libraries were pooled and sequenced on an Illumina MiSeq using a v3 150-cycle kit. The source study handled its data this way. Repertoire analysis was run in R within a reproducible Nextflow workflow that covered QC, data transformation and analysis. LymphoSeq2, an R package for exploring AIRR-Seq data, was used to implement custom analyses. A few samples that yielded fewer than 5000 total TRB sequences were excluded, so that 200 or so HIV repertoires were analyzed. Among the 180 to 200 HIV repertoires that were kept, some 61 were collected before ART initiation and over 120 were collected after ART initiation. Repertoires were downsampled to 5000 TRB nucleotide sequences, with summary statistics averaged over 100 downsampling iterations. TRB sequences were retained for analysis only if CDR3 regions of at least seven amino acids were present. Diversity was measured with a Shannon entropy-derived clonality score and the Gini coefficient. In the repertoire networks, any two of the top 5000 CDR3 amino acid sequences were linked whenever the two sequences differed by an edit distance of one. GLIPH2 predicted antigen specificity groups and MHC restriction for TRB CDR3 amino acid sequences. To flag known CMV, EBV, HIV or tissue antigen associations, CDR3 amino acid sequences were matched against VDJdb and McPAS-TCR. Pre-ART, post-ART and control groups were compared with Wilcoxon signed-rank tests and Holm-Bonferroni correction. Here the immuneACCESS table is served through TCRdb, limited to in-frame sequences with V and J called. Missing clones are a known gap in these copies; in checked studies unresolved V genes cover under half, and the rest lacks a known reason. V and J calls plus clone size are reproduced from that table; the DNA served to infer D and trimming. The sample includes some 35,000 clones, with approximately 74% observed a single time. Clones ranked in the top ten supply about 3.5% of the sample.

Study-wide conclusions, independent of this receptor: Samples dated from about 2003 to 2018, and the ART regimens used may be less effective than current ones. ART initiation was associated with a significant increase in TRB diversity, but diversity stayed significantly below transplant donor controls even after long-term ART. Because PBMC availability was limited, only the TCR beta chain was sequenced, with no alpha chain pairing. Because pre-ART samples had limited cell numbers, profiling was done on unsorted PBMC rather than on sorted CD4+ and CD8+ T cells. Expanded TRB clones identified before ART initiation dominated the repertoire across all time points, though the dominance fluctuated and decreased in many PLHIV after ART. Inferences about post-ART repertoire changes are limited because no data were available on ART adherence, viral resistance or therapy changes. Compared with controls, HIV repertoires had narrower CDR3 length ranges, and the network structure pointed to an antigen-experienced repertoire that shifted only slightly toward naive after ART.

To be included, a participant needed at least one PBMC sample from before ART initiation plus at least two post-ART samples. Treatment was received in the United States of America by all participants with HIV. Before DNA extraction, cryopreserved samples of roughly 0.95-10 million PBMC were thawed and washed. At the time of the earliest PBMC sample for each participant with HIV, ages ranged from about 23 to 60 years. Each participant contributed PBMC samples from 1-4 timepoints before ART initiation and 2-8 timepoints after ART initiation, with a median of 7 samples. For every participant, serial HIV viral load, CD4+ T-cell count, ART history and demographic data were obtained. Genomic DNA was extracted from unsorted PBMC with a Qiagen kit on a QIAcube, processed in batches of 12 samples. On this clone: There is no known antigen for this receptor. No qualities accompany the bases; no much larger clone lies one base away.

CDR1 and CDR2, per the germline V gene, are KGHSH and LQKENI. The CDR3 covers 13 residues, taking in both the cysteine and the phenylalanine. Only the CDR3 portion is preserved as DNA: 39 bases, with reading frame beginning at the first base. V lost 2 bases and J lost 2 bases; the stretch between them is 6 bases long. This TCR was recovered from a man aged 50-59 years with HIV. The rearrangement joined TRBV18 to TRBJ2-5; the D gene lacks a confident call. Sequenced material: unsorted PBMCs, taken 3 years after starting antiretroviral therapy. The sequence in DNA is TGTGCCAGCTCACCAGGATATCAAGAGACCCAGTACTTC. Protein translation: CASSPGYQETQYF.